Described below is a single T cell receptor beta chain sequence and its context. These data belong to a study of cytomegalovirus exposure and HLA in healthy donors. With 60 Vbeta and 13 Jbeta primers, the PCR was carried out. This table comes from immunoSEQ multiplex PCR, and its TCRdb copy is limited to in-frame clones, with some not included. The listing contains 100,000 to 150,000 clones. V lost 8 bases and J lost 7; bases outside the gene matches: 10. The CDR3 length is 15 residues. Germline CDR1 reads WNHNN; CDR2 reads SYGVQD (reference sequence). The sequencing sample was made of PBMCs. The chain couples TRBV10-1 to TRBJ2-2, with 10 bases that match TRBD1. This clonotype was sampled from a middle-aged man in good health and CMV-seronegative. Here the CDR3 DNA reads TGCGCCAGCGGACAGACAGGGGGCGACGGCGGGGAGCTGTTTTTT. Its translation: CASGQTGGDGGELFF.